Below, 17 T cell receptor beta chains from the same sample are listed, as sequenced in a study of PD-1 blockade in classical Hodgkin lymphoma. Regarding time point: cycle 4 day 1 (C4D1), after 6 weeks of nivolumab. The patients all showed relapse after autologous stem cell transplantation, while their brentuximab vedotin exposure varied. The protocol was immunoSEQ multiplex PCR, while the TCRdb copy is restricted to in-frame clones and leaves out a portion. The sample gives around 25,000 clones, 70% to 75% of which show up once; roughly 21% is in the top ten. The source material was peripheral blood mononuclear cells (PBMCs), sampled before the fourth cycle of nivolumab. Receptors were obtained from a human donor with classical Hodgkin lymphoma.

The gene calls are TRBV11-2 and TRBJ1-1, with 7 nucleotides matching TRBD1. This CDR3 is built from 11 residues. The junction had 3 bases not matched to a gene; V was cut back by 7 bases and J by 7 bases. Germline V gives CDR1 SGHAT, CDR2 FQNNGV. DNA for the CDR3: TGTGCCAGCATCAGGGGGGGTGAAGCTTTCTTT. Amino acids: CASIRGGEAFF.

The CDR3 DNA follows: TGTGCCAGCAGCCAATTCCCCGGACAGGGCTATGGCTACACCTTC. Translated, it gives CASSQFPGQGYGYTF. The rearrangement uses TRBV4-2 and TRBJ1-2; 8 nucleotides match TRBD1. The CDR3 extends over 15 amino acids. Looked up from germline, CDR1 is LGHNA and CDR2 is YNFKEQ. V lost 2 bases and J lost 4; bases outside the gene matches: 6.

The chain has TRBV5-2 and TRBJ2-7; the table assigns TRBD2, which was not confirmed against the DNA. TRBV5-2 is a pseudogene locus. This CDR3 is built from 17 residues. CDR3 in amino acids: CASSQAQGGAGNYEQYF. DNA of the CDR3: TGTGCCAGCAGCCAAGCCCAAGGAGGGGCGGGTAACTACGAGCAGTACTTC.

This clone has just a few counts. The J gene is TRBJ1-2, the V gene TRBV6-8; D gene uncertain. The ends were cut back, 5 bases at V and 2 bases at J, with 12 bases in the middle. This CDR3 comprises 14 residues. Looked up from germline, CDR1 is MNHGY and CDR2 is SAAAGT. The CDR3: CASSPDGGNYGYTF. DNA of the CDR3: TGTGCCAGCAGTCCAGACGGTGGCAACTATGGCTACACCTTC.

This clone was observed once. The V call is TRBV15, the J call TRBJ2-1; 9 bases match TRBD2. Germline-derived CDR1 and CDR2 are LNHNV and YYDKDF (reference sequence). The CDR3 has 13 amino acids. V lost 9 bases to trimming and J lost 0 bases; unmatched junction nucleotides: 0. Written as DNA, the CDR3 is TGTGCCACTAGCGGGAGCTCCTACAATGAGCAGTTCTTC. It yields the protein CATSGSSYNEQFF. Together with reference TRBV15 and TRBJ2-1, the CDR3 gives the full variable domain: DAMVIQNPRYQVTQFGKPVTLSCSQTLNHNVMYWYQQKSSQAPKLLFHYYDKDFNNEADTPDNFQSRRPNTSFCFLDIRSPGLGDTAMYLCATSGSSYNEQFFGPGTRLTVL.

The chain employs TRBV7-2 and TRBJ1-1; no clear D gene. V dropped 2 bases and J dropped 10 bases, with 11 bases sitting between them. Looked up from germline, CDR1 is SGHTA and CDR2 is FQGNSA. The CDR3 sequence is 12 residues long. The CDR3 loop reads CASSLNGIGAFF. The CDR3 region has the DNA TGTGCCAGCAGCTTAAACGGGATAGGAGCTTTCTTT.

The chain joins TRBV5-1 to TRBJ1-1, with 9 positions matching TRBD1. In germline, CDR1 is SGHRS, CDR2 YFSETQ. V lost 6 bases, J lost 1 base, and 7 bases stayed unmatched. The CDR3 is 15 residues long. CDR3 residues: CASTKMGQGNTEAFF. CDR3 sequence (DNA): TGCGCCAGCACCAAAATGGGACAGGGGAACACTGAAGCTTTCTTT. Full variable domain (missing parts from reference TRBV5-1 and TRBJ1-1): KAGVTQTPRYLIKTRGQQVTLSCSPISGHRSVSWYQQTPGQGLQFLFEYFSETQRNKGNFPGRFSGRQFSNSRSEMNVSTLELGDSALYLCASTKMGQGNTEAFFGQGTRLTVV.

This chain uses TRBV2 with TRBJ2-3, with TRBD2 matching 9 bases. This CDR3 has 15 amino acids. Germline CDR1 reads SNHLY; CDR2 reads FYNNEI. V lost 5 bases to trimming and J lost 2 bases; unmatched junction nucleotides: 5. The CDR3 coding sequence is TGTGCCAGCAGTCGCGGGGGGGCTTACACAGATACGCAGTATTTT. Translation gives CASSRGGAYTDTQYF. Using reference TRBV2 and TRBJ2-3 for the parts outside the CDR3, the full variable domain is EPEVTQTPSHQVTQMGQEVILRCVPISNHLYFYWYRQILGQKVEFLVSFYNNEISEKSEIFDDQFSVERPDGSNFTLKIRSTKLEDSAMYFCASSRGGAYTDTQYFGPGTRLTVL.

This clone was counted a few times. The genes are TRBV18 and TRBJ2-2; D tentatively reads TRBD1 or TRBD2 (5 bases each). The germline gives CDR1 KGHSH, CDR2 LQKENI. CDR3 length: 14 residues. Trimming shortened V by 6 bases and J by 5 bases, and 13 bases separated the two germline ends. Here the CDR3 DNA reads TGTGCCAGCTCTTGGGACGGCCTAACCGGGGAGCTGTTTTTT. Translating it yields CASSWDGLTGELFF.

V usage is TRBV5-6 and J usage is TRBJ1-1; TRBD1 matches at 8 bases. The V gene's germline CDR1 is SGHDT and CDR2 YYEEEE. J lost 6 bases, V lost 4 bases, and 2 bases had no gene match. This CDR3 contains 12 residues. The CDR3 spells CASSRQGPEAFF. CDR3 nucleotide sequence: TGTGCCAGCAGCCGACAGGGGCCTGAAGCTTTCTTT.

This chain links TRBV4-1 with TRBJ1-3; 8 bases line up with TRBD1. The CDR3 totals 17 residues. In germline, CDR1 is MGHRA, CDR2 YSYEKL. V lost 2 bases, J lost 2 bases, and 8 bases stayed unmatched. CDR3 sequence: CASSQKPTGATGNTIYF. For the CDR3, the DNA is TGCGCCAGCAGCCAAAAACCGACAGGGGCGACTGGAAACACCATATATTTT.

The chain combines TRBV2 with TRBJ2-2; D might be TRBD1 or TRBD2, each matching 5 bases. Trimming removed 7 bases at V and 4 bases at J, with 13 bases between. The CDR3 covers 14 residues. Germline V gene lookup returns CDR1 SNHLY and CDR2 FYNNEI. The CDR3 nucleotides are TGTGCCAGCATACAGGAGGCGATCACCGGGGAGCTGTTTTTT. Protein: CASIQEAITGELFF.

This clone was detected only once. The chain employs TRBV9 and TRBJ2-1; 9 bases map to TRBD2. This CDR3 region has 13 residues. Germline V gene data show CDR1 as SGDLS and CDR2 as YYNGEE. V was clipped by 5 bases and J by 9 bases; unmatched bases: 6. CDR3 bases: TGTGCCAGCAGTAGCGGGAGTAGGTTTGAGCAGTTCTTC. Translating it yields CASSSGSRFEQFF.

The CDR3 reads CASSLGGGPAYEQYF. In nucleotides, the CDR3 is TGTGCCAGCAGCTTAGGTGGAGGACCGGCGTACGAGCAGTACTTC. The rearrangement links TRBV7-2 to TRBJ2-7; TRBD2 might be the D (5 bases). V dropped 1 base and J dropped 4 bases, with 14 bases sitting between them. The germline gives CDR1 SGHTA, CDR2 FQGNSA. The CDR3 has 15 residues.

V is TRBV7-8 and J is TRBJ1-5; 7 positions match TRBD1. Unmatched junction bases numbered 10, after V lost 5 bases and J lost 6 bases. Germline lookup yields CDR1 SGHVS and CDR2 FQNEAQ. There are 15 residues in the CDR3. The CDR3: CASSNRGWEGQPQHF. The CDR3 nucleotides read TGTGCCAGCAGCAACAGGGGTTGGGAAGGTCAGCCCCAGCATTTT.

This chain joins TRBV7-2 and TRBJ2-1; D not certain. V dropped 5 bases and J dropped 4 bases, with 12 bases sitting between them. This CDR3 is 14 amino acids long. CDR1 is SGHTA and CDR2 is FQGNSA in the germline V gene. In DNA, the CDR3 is TGTGCCAGCAGCGAACGAGACTTTTACAATGAGCAGTTCTTC. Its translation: CASSERDFYNEQFF.

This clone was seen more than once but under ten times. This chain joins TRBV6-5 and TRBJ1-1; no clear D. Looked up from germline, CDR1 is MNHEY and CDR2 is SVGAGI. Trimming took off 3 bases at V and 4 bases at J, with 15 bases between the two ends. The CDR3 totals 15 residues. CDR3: CASSYLSYRGTEAFF. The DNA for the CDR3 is TGTGCCAGCAGTTATTTGAGCTATCGGGGCACTGAAGCTTTCTTT.